The clone carrying this TCR beta chain appeared a few times. These data come from a study of beta chain features in type 1 diabetes. The CDR3 sequence is 15 residues long. The germline gives CDR1 SGHRS, CDR2 YFSETQ. V gave up 4 bases and J gave up 0 bases, with 10 bases separating them. The collection from each donor was one heparinised blood draw averaging roughly 100 mL. Sequencing targeted expressed TCRB transcripts, as all isolated RNA had been reverse transcribed. Produced via immunoSEQ multiplex PCR; TCRdb's table is partial and in-frame only. The sample lists around 430,000 clones, around 28% occurring once.

V and J are TRBV5-1 and TRBJ1-4; perhaps TRBD1 as D (5 bases). Material: naive CD4+ T cells from blood. The TCR sequence derives from a man aged 18 to 35 in good health. CDR3 nucleotide sequence: TGCGCCAGCAGCCCCATGGGGCCAACTAATGAAAAACTGTTTTTT. Translating gives CASSPMGPTNEKLFF.